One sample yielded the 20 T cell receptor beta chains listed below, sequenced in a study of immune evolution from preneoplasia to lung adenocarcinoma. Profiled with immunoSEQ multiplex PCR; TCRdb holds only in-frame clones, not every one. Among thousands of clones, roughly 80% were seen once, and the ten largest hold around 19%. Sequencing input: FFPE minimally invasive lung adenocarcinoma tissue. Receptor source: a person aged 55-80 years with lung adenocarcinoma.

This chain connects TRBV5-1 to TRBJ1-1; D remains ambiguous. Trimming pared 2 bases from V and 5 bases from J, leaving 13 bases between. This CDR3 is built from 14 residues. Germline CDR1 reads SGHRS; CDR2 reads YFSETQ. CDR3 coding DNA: TGCGCCAGCAGCTTAGATGTGGCTGGGACTGAAGCTTTCTTT. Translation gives CASSLDVAGTEAFF.

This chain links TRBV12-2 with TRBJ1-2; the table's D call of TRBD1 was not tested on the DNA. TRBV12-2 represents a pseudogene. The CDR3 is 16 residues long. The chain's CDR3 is CASRLARQGAGNGYTF. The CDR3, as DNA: TGTGCAAGTCGCTTAGCGAGACAGGGGGCTGGCAATGGCTACACCTTC.

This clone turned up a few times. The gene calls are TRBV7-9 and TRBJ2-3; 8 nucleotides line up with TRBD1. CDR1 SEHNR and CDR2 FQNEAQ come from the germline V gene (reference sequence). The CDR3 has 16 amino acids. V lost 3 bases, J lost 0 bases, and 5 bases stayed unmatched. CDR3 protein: CASSFGTGTSTDTQYF. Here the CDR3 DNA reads TGTGCCAGCAGCTTTGGGACAGGCACTAGCACAGATACGCAGTATTTT.

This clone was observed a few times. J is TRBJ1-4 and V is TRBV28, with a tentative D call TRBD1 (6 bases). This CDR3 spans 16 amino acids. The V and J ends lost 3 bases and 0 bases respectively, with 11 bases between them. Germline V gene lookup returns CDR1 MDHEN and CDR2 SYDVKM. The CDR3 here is CASSLTGRTTNEKLFF. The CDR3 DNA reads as TGTGCCAGCAGTTTGACAGGCAGAACAACTAATGAAAAACTGTTTTTT. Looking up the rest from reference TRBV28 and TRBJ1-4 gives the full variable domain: DVKVTQSSRYLVKRTGEKVFLECVQDMDHENMFWYRQDPGLGLRLIYFSYDVKMKEKGDIPEGYSVSREKKERFSLILESASTNQTSMYLCASSLTGRTTNEKLFFGSGTQLSVL.

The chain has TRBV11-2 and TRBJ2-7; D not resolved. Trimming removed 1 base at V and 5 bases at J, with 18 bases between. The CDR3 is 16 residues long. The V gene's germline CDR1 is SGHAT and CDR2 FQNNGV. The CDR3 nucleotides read TGTGCCAGCAGCTTAGCTTTCGTGGGATCGTCCGACGAGCAGTACTTC. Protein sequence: CASSLAFVGSSDEQYF.

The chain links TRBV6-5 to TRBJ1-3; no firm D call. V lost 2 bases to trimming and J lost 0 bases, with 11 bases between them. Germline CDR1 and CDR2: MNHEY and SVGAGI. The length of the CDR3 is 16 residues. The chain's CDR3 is CASSYRGDSSGNTIYF. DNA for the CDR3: TGTGCCAGCAGTTACCGAGGAGATAGCTCTGGAAACACCATATATTTT.

For the CDR3, the DNA is TGTGCCAGCAGCTTCGGCTCAACTAGCACAGATACGCAGTATTTT. Translated: CASSFGSTSTDTQYF. The chain carries TRBV7-3 and TRBJ2-3; unclear D gene. Germline-derived CDR1 and CDR2 are SGHTA and FQGTGA. V was shortened by 3 bases and J by 0 bases, with 10 bases between the two germline ends. This CDR3 region has 15 residues.

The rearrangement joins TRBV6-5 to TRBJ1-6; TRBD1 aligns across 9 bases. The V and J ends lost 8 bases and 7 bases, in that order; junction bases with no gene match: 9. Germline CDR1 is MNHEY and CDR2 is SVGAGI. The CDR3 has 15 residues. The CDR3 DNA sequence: TGTGCCAGCTCACCCACCGGGACAGGGAATTCACCCCTCCACTTT. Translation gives CASSPTGTGNSPLHF.

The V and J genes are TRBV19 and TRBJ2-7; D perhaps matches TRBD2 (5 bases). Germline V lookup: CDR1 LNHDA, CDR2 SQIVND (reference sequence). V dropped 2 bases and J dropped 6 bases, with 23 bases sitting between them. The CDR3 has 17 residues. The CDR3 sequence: CASSISRTPERVREQYF. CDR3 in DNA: TGTGCCAGTAGTATAAGCAGGACTCCCGAAAGGGTCCGCGAGCAGTACTTC. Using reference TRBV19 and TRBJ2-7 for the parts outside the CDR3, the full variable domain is DGGITQSPKYLFRKEGQNVTLSCEQNLNHDAMYWYRQDPGQGLRLIYYSQIVNDFQKGDIAEGYSVSREKKESFPLTVTSAQKNPTAFYLCASSISRTPERVREQYFGPGTRLTVT.

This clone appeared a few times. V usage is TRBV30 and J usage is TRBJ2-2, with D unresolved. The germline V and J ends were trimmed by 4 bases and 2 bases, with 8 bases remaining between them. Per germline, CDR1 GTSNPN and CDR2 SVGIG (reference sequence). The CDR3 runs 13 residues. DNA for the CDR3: TGTGCCTGGACAAACGGAAACACCGGGGAGCTGTTTTTT. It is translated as CAWTNGNTGELFF.

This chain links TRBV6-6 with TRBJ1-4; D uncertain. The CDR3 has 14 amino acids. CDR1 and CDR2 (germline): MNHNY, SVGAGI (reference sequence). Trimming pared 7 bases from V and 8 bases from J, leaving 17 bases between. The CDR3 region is CASTLDGGREKLFF. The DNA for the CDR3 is TGTGCCAGCACCTTAGATGGCGGTAGGGAAAAACTGTTTTTT.

CDR3 sequence reads: CASKDRGSYGYTF. CDR3 DNA sequence: TGTGCCAGCAAAGACAGGGGAAGCTATGGCTACACCTTC. This sequence joins TRBV9 and TRBJ1-2; 8 positions match TRBD1. This CDR3 has 13 amino acids. Germline V CDR1 and CDR2: SGDLS, YYNGEE. V shed 6 bases and J 4 bases; nucleotides not matched to a gene: 5.

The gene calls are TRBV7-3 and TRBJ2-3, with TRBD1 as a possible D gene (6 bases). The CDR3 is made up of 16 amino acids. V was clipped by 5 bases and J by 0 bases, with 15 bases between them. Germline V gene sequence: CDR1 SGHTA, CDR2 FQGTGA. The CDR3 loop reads CASSPGQGISTDTQYF. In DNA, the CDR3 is TGTGCCAGCAGCCCCGGGCAGGGGATAAGCACAGATACGCAGTATTTT. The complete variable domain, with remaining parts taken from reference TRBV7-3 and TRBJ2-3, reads GAGVSQTPSNKVTEKGKYVELRCDPISGHTALYWYRQSLGQGPEFLIYFQGTGAADDSGLPNDRFFAVRPEGSVSTLKIQRTERGDSAVYLCASSPGQGISTDTQYFGPGTRLTVL.

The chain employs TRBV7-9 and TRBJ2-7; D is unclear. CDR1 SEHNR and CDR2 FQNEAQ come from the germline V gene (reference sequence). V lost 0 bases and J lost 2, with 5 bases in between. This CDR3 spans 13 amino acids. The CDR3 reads CASSLAVTYEQYF. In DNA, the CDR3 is TGTGCCAGCAGCTTAGCGGTTACCTACGAGCAGTACTTC.

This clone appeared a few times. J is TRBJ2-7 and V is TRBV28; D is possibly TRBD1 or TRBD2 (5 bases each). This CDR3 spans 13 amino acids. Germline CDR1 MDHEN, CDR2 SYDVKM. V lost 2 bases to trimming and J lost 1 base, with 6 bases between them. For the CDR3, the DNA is TGTGCCAGCAGTTTAGGGGGATCCTACGAGCAGTACTTC. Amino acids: CASSLGGSYEQYF.

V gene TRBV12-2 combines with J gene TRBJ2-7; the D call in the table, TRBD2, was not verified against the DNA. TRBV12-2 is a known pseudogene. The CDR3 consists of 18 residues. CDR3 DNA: TGTGCAAGTCGCTTAGCGCATATTCGGACTCCACTCTACTACGAGCAGTACTTC. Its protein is CASRLAHIRTPLYYEQYF.

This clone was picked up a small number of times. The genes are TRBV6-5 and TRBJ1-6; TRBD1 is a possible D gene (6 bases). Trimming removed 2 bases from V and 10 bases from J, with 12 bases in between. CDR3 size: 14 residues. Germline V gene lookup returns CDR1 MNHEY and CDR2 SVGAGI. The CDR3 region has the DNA TGTGCCAGCAGTTACGCAGGGGTAGGCTCACCCCTCCACTTT. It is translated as CASSYAGVGSPLHF.

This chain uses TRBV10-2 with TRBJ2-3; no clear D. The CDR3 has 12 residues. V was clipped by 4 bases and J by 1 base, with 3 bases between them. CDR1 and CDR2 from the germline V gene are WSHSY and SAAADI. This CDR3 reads CASSVGTDTQYF. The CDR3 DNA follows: TGCGCCAGCAGTGTTGGCACAGATACGCAGTATTTT.

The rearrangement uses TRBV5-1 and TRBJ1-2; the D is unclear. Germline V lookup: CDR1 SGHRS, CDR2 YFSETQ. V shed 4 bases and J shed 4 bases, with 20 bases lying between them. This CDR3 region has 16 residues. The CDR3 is CASSLGTQGSGYGYTF. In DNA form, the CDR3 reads TGCGCCAGCAGCCTAGGTACGCAAGGGAGCGGCTATGGCTACACCTTC.

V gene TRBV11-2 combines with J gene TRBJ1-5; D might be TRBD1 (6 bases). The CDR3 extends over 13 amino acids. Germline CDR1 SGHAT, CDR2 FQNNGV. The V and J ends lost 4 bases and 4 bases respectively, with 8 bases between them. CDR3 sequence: CASSSTGNQPQHF. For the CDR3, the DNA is TGTGCCAGCAGCTCAACAGGGAATCAGCCCCAGCATTTT.